This is a list of T cell receptor beta chains from one sample in a study of a mutant IDH1 vaccine in newly diagnosed glioma. The table came from immunoSEQ multiplex PCR; TCRdb's copy has only in-frame clones and leaves some out. The repertoire consists of about 42,000 clones, with 80% to 90% occurring once and the leading ten covering about 1.5%. What these receptors recognize is not known. The sequencing here drew on PBMCs, taken from a glioma patient whose treatment included an IDH1 peptide vaccine. Source of these receptors: a man aged 35 to 55 with glioma. Both conserved end residues are part of each CDR3. D genes are given only for firm matches. Expanded clones are given a class, and other clones once, few, many or no size at all.

CDR3 | DNA | size | J | V | D
CASSLRLAGAYEQYF | TGTGCCAGCAGTTTAAGGCTAGCGGGAGCCTACGAGCAGTACTTC | . | TRBJ2-7 | TRBV27 | TRBD2
CASSLTRGETGELFF | TGTGCTAGCAGTCTCACCAGGGGGGAAACCGGGGAGCTGTTTTTT | once | TRBJ2-2 | TRBV7-7 | .
CASSWGRTGQSYEQYF | TGTGCCAGCAGTTGGGGGAGGACAGGGCAATCCTACGAGCAGTACTTC | . | TRBJ2-7 | TRBV6-6 | TRBD1
CASSPLTRQGFYGYTF | TGTGCCAGCAGCCCCCTCACGCGACAGGGGTTCTATGGCTACACCTTC | . | TRBJ1-2 | TRBV7-2 | TRBD1
CASSTRFTDTQYF | TGTGCCAGCAGCACCCGATTCACAGATACGCAGTATTTT | . | TRBJ2-3 | TRBV21-1 | .
CASSPPRELTGELFF | TGTGCCAGCAGCCCCCCGCGGGAACTAACCGGGGAGCTGTTTTTT | . | TRBJ2-2 | TRBV9 | .
CATSSYRQGNTEAFF | TGTGCCACCAGCAGTTATCGACAGGGGAACACTGAAGCTTTCTTT | few | TRBJ1-1 | TRBV15 | TRBD1
CASSQAPSSGELFF | TGCGCCAGCAGCCAAGCTCCAAGTTCCGGGGAGCTGTTTTTT | . | TRBJ2-2 | TRBV4-1 | .
CASSEKRDLARVSYEQYF | TGTGCCAGCAGCGAAAAACGGGACCTAGCTAGGGTGTCCTACGAGCAGTACTTC | . | TRBJ2-7 | TRBV21-1 | .
CASSQDTGDQPQHF | TGCGCCAGCAGCCAAGATACAGGAGATCAGCCCCAGCATTTT | . | TRBJ1-5 | TRBV4-3 | .
CASSDVTDTQYF | TGCGCCAGCAGCGACGTTACTGATACGCAGTATTTT | . | TRBJ2-3 | TRBV5-1 | .
CASSLMAVPYNEQFF | TGTGCCAGCAGCTTAATGGCGGTTCCCTACAATGAGCAGTTCTTC | . | TRBJ2-1 | TRBV7-3 | .
CASSQDERTPRHF | TGTGCCAGCAGCCAAGATGAGCGGACTCCACGACACTTC | . | TRBJ2-7 | TRBV14 | .
CAIGGGTGETEQYF | TGTGCCATCGGAGGGGGGACAGGGGAGACCGAGCAGTACTTC | . | TRBJ2-7 | TRBV10-3 | TRBD1
CASSERTGNKEKLFF | TGTGCCAGCAGTGAAAGGACAGGGAACAAAGAAAAACTGTTTTTT | . | TRBJ1-4 | TRBV25-1 | TRBD1
CASSLGAGFGELFF | TGTGCCAGCAGCTTGGGAGCGGGTTTCGGGGAGCTGTTTTTT | . | TRBJ2-2 | TRBV7-2 | .
CASSQDGGRGTQYF | TGTGCCAGCAGCCAAGATGGTGGGAGGGGGACCCAGTACTTC | . | TRBJ2-5 | TRBV4-2 | TRBD2
CASSVTGSPSGANVLTF | TGTGCCAGTAGTGTGACAGGGAGCCCCTCTGGGGCCAACGTCCTGACTTTC | . | TRBJ2-6 | TRBV19 | TRBD1
CASSKASLAKNIQYF | TGTGCCAGCAGTAAGGCTTCCTTAGCCAAAAACATTCAGTACTTC | . | TRBJ2-4 | TRBV25-1 | .
CASMKGLRSTEAFF | TGTGCCAGCATGAAGGGGTTGAGGAGCACTGAAGCTTTCTTT | . | TRBJ1-1 | TRBV5-6 | .
CAARTARGPETQYF | TGTGCCGCTAGAACGGCCCGGGGGCCGGAGACCCAGTACTTC | . | TRBJ2-5 | TRBV2 | .
CASSSSGQYYGYTF | TGTGCCAGCAGCTCCAGCGGACAGTACTATGGCTACACCTTC | . | TRBJ1-2 | TRBV5-4 | .
CATSRGSSGGYEQYF | TGTGCCACCAGCAGAGGATCTAGCGGGGGCTACGAGCAGTACTTC | . | TRBJ2-7 | TRBV15 | TRBD2
CASSQQEGQPQHF | TGCGCCAGCAGCCAACAGGAAGGTCAGCCCCAGCATTTT | . | TRBJ1-5 | TRBV4-3 | .
CASSGRGGEQYF | TGTGCCAGCAGCGGAAGGGGGGGCGAGCAGTACTTC | . | TRBJ2-7 | TRBV2 | .
CASRSGGSQETQYF | TGTGCCAGCAGAAGCGGGGGGTCCCAAGAGACCCAGTACTTC | . | TRBJ2-5 | TRBV5-4 | TRBD2
CASSLDSYSGNTIYF | TGTGCCAGCAGCTTGGACAGCTACTCTGGAAACACCATATATTTT | . | TRBJ1-3 | TRBV5-6 | .
CASSGRRSGYEQYF | TGTGCCAGCAGCGGACGTCGGTCTGGGTACGAGCAGTACTTC | . | TRBJ2-7 | TRBV9 | .
CASSLDLKGARDTQYF | TGTGCCAGCAGCTTAGACCTTAAGGGGGCAAGGGATACGCAGTATTTT | . | TRBJ2-3 | TRBV7-2 | TRBD1
CASSIAGRTNYGYTF | TGTGCCAGTAGTATCGCAGGGCGAACTAACTATGGCTACACCTTC | . | TRBJ1-2 | TRBV19 | .
CASSWGQGTGEQYF | TGTGCCAGCAGTTGGGGACAGGGAACGGGGGAGCAGTACTTC | . | TRBJ2-7 | TRBV6-5 | TRBD1
CASTVGLAGPPRYF | TGTGCCAGCACCGTGGGGCTAGCGGGCCCACCGCGGTACTTC | . | TRBJ2-7 | TRBV28 | TRBD2
CSVEQDTEAFF | TGCAGCGTTGAACAAGACACTGAAGCTTTCTTT | . | TRBJ1-1 | TRBV29-1 | .
CASSPEGRLAGELFF | TGTGCCAGCAGCCCCGAGGGCAGATTGGCCGGGGAGCTGTTTTTT | . | TRBJ2-2 | TRBV5-5 | .
CSVGDTGGAQPQHF | TGCAGCGTTGGTGATACAGGGGGCGCGCAGCCCCAGCATTTT | . | TRBJ1-5 | TRBV29-1 | TRBD1